The clone carrying this T cell receptor beta chain was found a few times. Its antigen is not known. The data belong to a study of T-cell memory formation after mild COVID-19. Study as a whole: Largely, the TCR clusters proved donor specific. Study results and limitations: SARS-CoV-2 specificity was not confirmed for second-wave clones peaking on day 37.

Germline V gene lookup returns CDR1 MGHRA and CDR2 YSYEKL. The CDR3 runs to 13 residues. The ends lost 5 bases at V and 5 bases at J; junction bases unmatched: 3. TCRdb passed the 5' RACE reads through MiXCR, listing each CDR3 protein once. This table has 450,000 to 650,000 distinct CDR3 sequences, less than 25% appearing once. The source of this sequence is an adult woman who had mild COVID-19 (a few samples of this study predate the infection). Cell type and time point are not known. The V gene is TRBV4-1, the J gene TRBJ1-5; 7 positions agree with TRBD1. The sample comprised PBMCs or a T cell subset sorted from them (not recorded which). The chain's CDR3 is CASSRQGDQPQHF. CDR3 coding DNA: TGCGCCAGCAGCAGGCAGGGGGATCAGCCCCAGCATTTT.